A single sample is the source of the 7 T cell receptor beta chains below, sequenced in a study of PD-L1 blockade in urothelial cancer. Time point reported: peripheral blood 6 weeks after treatment start. The assay was immunoSEQ multiplex PCR, and TCRdb's table has in-frame clones only and misses some. The table shows 72,000 or so clones, with about nine tenths occurring only once. This sample comprised PBMCs, obtained around atezolizumab (anti-PD-L1) treatment. The source of these receptors is a man in his 60s with urothelial cancer.

The rearrangement uses TRBV4-1 and TRBJ2-1, with 8 bases aligning to TRBD1. The junction had 10 bases not matched to a gene; V was cut back by 1 base and J by 8 bases. CDR3 size: 16 residues. Per the germline V gene, CDR1 is MGHRA and CDR2 is YSYEKL. The CDR3 DNA sequence: TGCGCCAGCAGCCAAGGTTTCCAGGGGGCTTATCATGAGCAGTTCTTC. Translated: CASSQGFQGAYHEQFF.

CDR3 DNA: TGTGCCAGCAGTTACGGACTGAACTCCTACGAGCAGTACTTC. Translating it yields CASSYGLNSYEQYF. The chain has TRBV6-5 and TRBJ2-7, with D perhaps matching TRBD2 (5 bases). The CDR3 contains 14 residues. V lost 2 bases, J lost 0 bases, and 8 bases lay in between. Germline V gene data show CDR1 as MNHEY and CDR2 as SVGAGI.

This chain uses TRBV2 with TRBJ2-7; a possible D gene is TRBD1 (6 bases). Germline assignment: CDR1 SNHLY and CDR2 FYNNEI. Trimming took off 4 bases at V and 3 bases at J, with 16 bases between the two ends. CDR3 length: 15 residues. The CDR3 loop reads CASSGRGNRYYEQYF. The CDR3 bases are TGTGCCAGCAGTGGAAGGGGGAACCGATACTACGAGCAGTACTTC.

This chain's CDR3 is CASSELRDYEKLFF. The DNA for the CDR3 is TGTGCCAGCAGTGAACTTCGGGACTATGAAAAACTGTTTTTT. This chain uses TRBV6-1 with TRBJ1-4; the D gene is possibly TRBD1 (5 bases). Germline V gives CDR1 MNHNS, CDR2 SASEGT. Deletions cut 2 bases from V and 6 bases from J, with 10 bases between. This CDR3 spans 14 amino acids.

The chain carries TRBV5-6 and TRBJ1-2; 8 bases match TRBD1. Trimming cost V 3 bases and J 2 bases; bases outside gene matches: 3. The CDR3 has 14 amino acids. The germline gives CDR1 SGHDT, CDR2 YYEEEE. In DNA form, the CDR3 reads TGTGCCAGCAGCTGGGGACAGGCAAACTATGGCTACACCTTC. Translating gives CASSWGQANYGYTF. The variable domain in full, with the rest retrieved from reference TRBV5-6 and TRBJ1-2, is DAGVTQSPTHLIKTRGQQVTLRCSPKSGHDTVSWYQQALGQGPQFIFQYYEEEERQRGNFPDRFSGHQFPNYSSELNVNALLLGDSALYLCASSWGQANYGYTFGSGTRLTVV.

The rearrangement uses TRBV27 and TRBJ1-1; TRBD1 agrees at 8 bases. Germline assignment: CDR1 MNHEY and CDR2 SMNVEV (reference sequence). With V trimmed by 6 bases and J by 0 bases, 3 bases remained unmatched. The CDR3 has 14 residues. The CDR3 loop is CASSLDRVNTEAFF. CDR3 nucleotides: TGTGCCAGCAGCCTGGACAGGGTGAACACTGAAGCTTTCTTT.

The chain is built from TRBV5-5 and TRBJ2-7; TRBD2 aligns across 8 bases. CDR1 is SGHKS and CDR2 is YYEKEE in the germline V gene (reference sequence). The V segment lost 2 bases and the J segment 3 bases; nucleotides outside the gene matches: 4. CDR3 length: 14 amino acids. CDR3: CASSLLAAHYEQYF. The CDR3 DNA reads as TGTGCCAGCAGCTTACTAGCGGCCCACTACGAGCAGTACTTC.